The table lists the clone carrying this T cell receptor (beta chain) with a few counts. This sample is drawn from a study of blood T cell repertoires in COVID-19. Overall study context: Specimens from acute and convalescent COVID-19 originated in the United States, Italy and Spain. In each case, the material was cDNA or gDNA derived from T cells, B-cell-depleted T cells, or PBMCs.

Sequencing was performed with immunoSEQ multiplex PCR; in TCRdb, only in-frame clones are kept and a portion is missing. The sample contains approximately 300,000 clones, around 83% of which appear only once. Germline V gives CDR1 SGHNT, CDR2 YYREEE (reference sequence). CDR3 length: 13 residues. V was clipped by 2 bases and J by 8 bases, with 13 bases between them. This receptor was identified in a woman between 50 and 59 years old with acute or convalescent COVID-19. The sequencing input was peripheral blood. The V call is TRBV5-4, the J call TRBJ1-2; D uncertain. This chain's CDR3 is CASSFGQALGYTF. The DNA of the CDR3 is TGTGCCAGCAGCTTTGGGCAGGCCCTGGGCTACACCTTC.